The present entry profiles one T cell receptor (beta chain) with its context. This table comes from immunoSEQ multiplex PCR, and its TCRdb copy is limited to in-frame clones, with some not included. The sample lists about 220,000 clones, 80% to 85% occurring once. This record belongs to a study of blood T cell repertoires in COVID-19. Germline V gives CDR1 LGHNA, CDR2 YNFKEQ. The CDR3 has 15 amino acids. V was shortened by 3 bases and J by 2 bases, with 11 bases between the two germline ends. This rearrangement joins TRBV4-2 to TRBJ2-1, with D possibly TRBD2 on 6 matching bases. The receptor comes from a woman aged 55-70 years who had recovered from COVID-19. The specimen was peripheral blood. The CDR3 DNA reads as TGTGCCAGCAGCCAGGGGGGATTCACCTACAATGAGCAGTTCTTC. As protein: CASSQGGFTYNEQFF.